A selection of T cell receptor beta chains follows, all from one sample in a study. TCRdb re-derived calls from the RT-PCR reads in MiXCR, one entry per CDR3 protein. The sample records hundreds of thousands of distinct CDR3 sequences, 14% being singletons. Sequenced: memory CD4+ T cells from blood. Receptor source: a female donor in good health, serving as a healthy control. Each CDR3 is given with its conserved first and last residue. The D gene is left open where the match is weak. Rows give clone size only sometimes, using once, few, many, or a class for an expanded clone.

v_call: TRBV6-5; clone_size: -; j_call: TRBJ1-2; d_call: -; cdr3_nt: TGTGCCAGCAGTACCTCCGGGCAAAGAGCCTATGGCTACACCTTC; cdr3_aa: CASSTSGQRAYGYTF
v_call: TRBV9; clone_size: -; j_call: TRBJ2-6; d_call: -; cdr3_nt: TGTGCCAGCAGCGTAAACTCTGGGGCCAACGTCCTGACTTTC; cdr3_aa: CASSVNSGANVLTF
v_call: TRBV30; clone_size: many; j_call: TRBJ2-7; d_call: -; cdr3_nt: TGTGCCTGGAGTGTATACAGCAGCTCCTACGAGCAGTACTTC; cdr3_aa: CAWSVYSSSYEQYF
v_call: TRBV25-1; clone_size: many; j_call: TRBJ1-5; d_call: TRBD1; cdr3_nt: TGTGCCAGCAGTGAGTCGGGACAGGGAAGCAATCAGCCCCAGCATTTT; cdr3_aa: CASSESGQGSNQPQHF
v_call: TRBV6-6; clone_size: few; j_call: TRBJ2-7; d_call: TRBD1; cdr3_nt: TGTGCCAGCAGTTACTCCGGACAGGGAAACTACGAGCAGTACTTC; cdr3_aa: CASSYSGQGNYEQYF
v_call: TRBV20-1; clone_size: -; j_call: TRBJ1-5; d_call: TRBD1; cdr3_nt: TGCAGTGCAACCTCCGGGACAGGGGTTAATCAGCCCCAGCATTTT; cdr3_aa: CSATSGTGVNQPQHF
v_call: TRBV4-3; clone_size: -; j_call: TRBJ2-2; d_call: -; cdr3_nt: TGCGCCAGCAGCCAAGAAGGGGGGATTACCGGGGAGCTGTTTTTT; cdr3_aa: CASSQEGGITGELFF
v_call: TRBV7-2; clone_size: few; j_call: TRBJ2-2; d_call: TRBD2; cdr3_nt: TGTGCCAGCAGCTTAGGGGGAGGGACCCAGAACACCGGGGAGCTGTTTTTT; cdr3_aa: CASSLGGGTQNTGELFF
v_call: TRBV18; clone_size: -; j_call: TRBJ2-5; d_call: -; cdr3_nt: TGTGCCAGCTCACCACCGAATCGGGTAGGAGAGACCCAGTACTTC; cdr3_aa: CASSPPNRVGETQYF
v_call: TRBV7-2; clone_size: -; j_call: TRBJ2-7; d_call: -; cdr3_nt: TGTGCCAGCAGCTTAGCGGCAGCCAGCTACGAGGAGCAGTACTTC; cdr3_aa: CASSLAAASYEEQYF
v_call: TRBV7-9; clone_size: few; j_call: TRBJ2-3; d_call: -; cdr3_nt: TGTGCCAGTCAAGGACAGAACACAGATACGCAGTATTTT; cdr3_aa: CASQGQNTDTQYF
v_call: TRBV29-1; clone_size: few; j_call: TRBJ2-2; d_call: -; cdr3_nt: TGCAGCGTGGCCGTACAGTACACCGGGGAGCTGTTTTTT; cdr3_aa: CSVAVQYTGELFF
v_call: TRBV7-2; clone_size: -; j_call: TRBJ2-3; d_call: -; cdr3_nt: TGTGCCAGCAGAGGTCAGGCATCCACAGATACGCAGTATTTT; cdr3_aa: CASRGQASTDTQYF
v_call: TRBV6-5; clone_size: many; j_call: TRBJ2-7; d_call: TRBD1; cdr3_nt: TGTGCCAGCCACCATGACAGGGGTCCCTCCTACGAGCAGTACTTC; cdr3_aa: CASHHDRGPSYEQYF
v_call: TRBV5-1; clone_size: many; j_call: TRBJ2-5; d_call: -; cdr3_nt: TGCGCCAGCAGCAGGGGGGACCGAGAGACCCAGTACTTC; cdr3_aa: CASSRGDRETQYF
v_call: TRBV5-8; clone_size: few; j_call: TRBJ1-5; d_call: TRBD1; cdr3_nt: TGTGCCAGCAGCCCGGGACAGGGGACAGGACAGCCCCAGCATTTT; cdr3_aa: CASSPGQGTGQPQHF
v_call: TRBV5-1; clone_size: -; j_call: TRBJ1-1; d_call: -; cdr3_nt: TGCGCCAGCAGCTTGGCGGCAGGGCGCACTGAAGCTTTCTTT; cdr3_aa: CASSLAAGRTEAFF
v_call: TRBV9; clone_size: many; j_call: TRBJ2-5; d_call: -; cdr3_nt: TGTGCCAGCAGCGAGGCAGGGAATTATCAAGAGACCCAGTACTTC; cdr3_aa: CASSEAGNYQETQYF
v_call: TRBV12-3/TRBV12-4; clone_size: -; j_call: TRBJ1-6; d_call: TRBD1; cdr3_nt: TGTGCCAGCAGGACGGACAGGGAAATTTTGTCACCCCTCCACTTT; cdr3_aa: CASRTDREILSPLHF
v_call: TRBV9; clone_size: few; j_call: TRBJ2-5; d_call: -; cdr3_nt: TGTGCCAGCAGCGTAGCCGGTGTGGAAGGGACCCAGTACTTC; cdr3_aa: CASSVAGVEGTQYF
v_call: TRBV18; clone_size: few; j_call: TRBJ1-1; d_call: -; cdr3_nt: TGTGCCAGCTCACGACAGTATAATACTGAAGCTTTCTTT; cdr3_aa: CASSRQYNTEAFF
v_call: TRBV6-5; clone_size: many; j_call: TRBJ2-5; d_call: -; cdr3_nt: TGTGCCAGTAGAAGGACGTACCAAGAGACCCAGTACTTC; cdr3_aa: CASRRTYQETQYF
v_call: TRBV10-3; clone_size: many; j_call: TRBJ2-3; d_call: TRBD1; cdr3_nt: TGTGCCATCAGCCACGACAGGGAATTAGATACGCAGTATTTT; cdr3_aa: CAISHDRELDTQYF
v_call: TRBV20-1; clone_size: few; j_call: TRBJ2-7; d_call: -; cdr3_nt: TGCAGTGCTAGACCCCGTGCTATACCCGGCGAGCAGTACTTC; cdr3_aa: CSARPRAIPGEQYF
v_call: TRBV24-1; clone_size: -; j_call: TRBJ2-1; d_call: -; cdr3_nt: TGTGCCACCAGTGATTTCCCTAGTTCCTACAATGAGCAGTTCTTC; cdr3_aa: CATSDFPSSYNEQFF
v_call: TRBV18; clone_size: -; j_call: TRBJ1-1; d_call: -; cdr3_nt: TGTGCCAGCTCACCAGGGGCCCCCGGGGGAAACACTGAAGCTTTCTTT; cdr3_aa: CASSPGAPGGNTEAFF
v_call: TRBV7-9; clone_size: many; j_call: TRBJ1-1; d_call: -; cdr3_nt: TGTGCCAGCAGCTTGCCGCCTGGGGGGGCTTTCTTT; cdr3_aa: CASSLPPGGAFF
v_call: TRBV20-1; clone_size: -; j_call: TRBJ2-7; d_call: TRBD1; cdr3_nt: TGCAGTGCTCTACAGGGGAGATTATACGAGCAGTACTTC; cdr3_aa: CSALQGRLYEQYF
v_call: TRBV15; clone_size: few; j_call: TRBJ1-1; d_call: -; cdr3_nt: TGTGCCACCAGCAGAGACAGGGACACTGAAGCTTTCTTT; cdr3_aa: CATSRDRDTEAFF
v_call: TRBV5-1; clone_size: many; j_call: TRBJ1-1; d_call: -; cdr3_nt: TGCGCCAGCAGCCCGGGTGGCGGGAACACTGAAGCTTTCTTT; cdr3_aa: CASSPGGGNTEAFF
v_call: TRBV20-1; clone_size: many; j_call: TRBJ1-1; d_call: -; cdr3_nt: TGCAGTGCTAGAGCAGGATTGGGCAGGGAAGGGACTGAAGCTTTCTTT; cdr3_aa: CSARAGLGREGTEAFF
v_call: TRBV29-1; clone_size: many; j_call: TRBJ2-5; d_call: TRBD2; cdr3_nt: TGCAGCATGTGGACTAGCGGGGAGACCCAGTACTTC; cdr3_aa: CSMWTSGETQYF